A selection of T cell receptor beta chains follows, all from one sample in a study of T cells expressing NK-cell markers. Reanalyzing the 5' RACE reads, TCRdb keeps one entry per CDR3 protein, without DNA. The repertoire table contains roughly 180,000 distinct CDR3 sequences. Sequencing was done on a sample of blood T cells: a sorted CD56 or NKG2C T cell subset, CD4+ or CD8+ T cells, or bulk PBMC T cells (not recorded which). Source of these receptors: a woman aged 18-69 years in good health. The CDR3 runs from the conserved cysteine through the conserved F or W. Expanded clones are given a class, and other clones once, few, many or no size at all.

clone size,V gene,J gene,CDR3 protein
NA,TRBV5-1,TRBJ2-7,CASSNDREGAYEQYF
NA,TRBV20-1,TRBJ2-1,CSARLLAGELGGNEQFF
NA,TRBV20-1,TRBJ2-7,CSASSGNTYEQYF
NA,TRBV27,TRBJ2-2,CASSPRRTSGTHNTGELFF
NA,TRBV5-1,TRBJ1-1,CASGDRNTEAFF
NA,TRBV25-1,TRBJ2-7,CASSGSTVASVSYEQYF
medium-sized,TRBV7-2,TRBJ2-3,CASSLVGRQKDTQYF
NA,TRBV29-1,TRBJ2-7,CSVRQGPSYEQYF
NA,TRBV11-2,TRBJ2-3,CASSLLDSLGDTQYF
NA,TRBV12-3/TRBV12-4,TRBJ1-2,CASSFHDRGQGYTF
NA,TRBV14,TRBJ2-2,CASSQVLAGELFF
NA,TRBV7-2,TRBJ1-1,CASSLVVSLMNTEAFF
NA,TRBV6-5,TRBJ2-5,CASSYGTSGTSAGETQYF
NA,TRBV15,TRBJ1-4,CATSSERQGREKLFF
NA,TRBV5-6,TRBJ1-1,CAIGGGPLNTEAFF
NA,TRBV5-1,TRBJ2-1,CASSLGLAGGLDEQFF
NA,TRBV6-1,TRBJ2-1,CASSHPGTSGNEQFF
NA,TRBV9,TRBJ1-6,CASSVAQQHNSPLHF
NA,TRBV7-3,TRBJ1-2,CASSPGTVQFSYGYTF
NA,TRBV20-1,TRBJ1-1,CSARVSSFSNTEAFF
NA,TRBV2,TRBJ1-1,CASSDYKGTEAFF
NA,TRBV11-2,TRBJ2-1,CASSRGWDNEQFF
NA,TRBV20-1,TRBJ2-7,CSAILSRSGQTYEQYF
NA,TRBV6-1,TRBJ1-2,CASREGAGGYTF
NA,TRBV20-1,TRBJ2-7,CSARGGLAGAYEQYF
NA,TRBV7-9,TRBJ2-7,CASNGVGYEQYF
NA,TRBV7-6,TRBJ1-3,CASIATHSGNTIYF
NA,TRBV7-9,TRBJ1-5,CASSPLSRSNQPQHF
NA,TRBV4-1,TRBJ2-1,CASSQDLASGLNEQFF